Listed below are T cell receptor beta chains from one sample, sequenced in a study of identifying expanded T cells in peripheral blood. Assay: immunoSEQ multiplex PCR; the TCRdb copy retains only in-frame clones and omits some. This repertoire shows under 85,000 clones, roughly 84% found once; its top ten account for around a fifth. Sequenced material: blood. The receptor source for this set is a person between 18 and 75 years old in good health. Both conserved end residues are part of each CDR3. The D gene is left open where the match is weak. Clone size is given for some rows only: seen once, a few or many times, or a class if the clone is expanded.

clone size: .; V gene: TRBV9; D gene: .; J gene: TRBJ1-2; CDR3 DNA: TGTGCCAGCAGCGTAGCCCCCGGGGGAGACTATGGCTACACCTTC; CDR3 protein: CASSVAPGGDYGYTF
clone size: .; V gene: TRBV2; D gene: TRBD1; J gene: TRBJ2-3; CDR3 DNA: TGTGCCAGCAGTGCGGTTAGGGACAGACTCACAGATACGCAGTATTTT; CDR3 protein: CASSAVRDRLTDTQYF
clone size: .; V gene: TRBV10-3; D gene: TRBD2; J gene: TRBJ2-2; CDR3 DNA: TGTGCCATCAGTGGATCCCTAGCGGGCGCCGGGGAGCTGTTTTTT; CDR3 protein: CAISGSLAGAGELFF
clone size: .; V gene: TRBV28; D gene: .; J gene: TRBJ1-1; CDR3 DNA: TGTGCCAGCAGTTCCCCGGGGGCAGAGAACACTGAAGCTTTCTTT; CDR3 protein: CASSSPGAENTEAFF
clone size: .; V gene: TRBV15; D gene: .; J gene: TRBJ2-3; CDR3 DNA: TGTGCCACCAGCAGAACTTCTCAATTGAGCACAGATACGCAGTATTTT; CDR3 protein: CATSRTSQLSTDTQYF
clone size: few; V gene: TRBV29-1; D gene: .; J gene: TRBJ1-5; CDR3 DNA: TGCAGCGTTGGGGGAGGCAGTAGCAATCAGCCCCAGCATTTT; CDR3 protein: CSVGGGSSNQPQHF
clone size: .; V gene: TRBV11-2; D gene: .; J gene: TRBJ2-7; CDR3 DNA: TGTGCCAGCAGCTTTTGGACCTACGAGCAGTACTTC; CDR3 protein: CASSFWTYEQYF
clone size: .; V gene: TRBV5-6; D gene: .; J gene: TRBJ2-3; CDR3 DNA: TGTGCCAGCAGCTTGGGGCCGATGAGCACAGATACGCAGTATTTT; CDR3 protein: CASSLGPMSTDTQYF
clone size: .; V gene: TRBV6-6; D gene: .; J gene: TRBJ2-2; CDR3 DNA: TGTGCCAGCAGTTACGGTTCGAGCACCGGGGAGCTGTTTTTT; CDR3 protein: CASSYGSSTGELFF
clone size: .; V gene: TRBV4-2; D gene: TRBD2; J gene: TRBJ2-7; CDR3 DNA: TGTGCCAGCAGCCAAGATTGGGCGGGTAGCGGGCTAACCTACGAGCAGTACTTC; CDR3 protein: CASSQDWAGSGLTYEQYF
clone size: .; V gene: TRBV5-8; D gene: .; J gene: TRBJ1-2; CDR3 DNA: TGTGCCAGCAGCATCGGGTTCCCATCTTCGTTTGGCTACACCTTC; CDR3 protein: CASSIGFPSSFGYTF
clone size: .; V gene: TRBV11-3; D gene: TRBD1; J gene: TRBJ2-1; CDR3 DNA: TGTGCCAGCAGCTTAGACGGGACAGGGGGATACAATGAGCAGTTCTTC; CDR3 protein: CASSLDGTGGYNEQFF
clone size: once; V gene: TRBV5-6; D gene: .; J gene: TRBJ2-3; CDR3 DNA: TGTGCCAGCAGCTTGGCGGCAGGGATAGGAGATACGCAGTATTTT; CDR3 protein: CASSLAAGIGDTQYF
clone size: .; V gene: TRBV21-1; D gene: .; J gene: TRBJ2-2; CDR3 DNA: TGTGCCAGCAGCAGGCGGGAGGGTATCACCGGGGAGCTGTTTTTT; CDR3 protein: CASSRREGITGELFF
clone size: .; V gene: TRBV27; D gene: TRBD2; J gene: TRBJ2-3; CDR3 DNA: TGTGCCAGCAGATCCCCTAGCGGGACATTTAACACAGATACGCAGTATTTT; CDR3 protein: CASRSPSGTFNTDTQYF
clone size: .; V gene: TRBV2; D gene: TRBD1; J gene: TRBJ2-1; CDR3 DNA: TGTGCCAGCAATGGGGACAGCTCCTACAATGAGCAGTTCTTC; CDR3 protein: CASNGDSSYNEQFF
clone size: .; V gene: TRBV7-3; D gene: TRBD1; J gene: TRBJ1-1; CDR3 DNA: TGTGCCAGCAGCTTACCAGGGGGCCCTGAAGCTTTCTTT; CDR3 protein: CASSLPGGPEAFF
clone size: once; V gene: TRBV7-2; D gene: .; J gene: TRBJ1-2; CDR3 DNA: TGTGCCAGCGGAGGATACCTAGCCATTACCCGCTACACCTTC; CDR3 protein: CASGGYLAITRYTF